A single sample is the source of the 5 T cell receptor beta chains below, sequenced in a study of T cells in localized non-small cell lung cancer (dated by TCRdb to about 2020). The library was produced with the immunoSEQ multiplex PCR assay. This is the immuneACCESS table as TCRdb keeps it, with only in-frame sequences that have V and J called. A part of the clones is gone; compared with another copy, unresolved V genes explain less than half, and the rest is unexplained. The sample records roughly 34,000 clones, approximately 90% of which are singletons. 4% to 4.5% of the sample goes to the ten largest clones. Sequences were derived from peripheral blood, sampled before any cancer treatment. The receptors were sampled from a male donor older than 55 with stage III lung adenocarcinoma.

The V and J genes are TRBV27 and TRBJ1-5; 7 bases are shared with TRBD1. The length of the CDR3 is 15 residues. V was clipped by 6 bases and J by 1 base; unmatched bases: 6. From germline, CDR1 is MNHEY and CDR2 SMNVEV (reference sequence). CDR3 sequence (DNA): TGTGCCAGCAGCCTGGGGACAGCGAGCAATCAGCCCCAGCATTTT. Protein sequence: CASSLGTASNQPQHF.

CDR3 sequence: CASSEWRGVQETQYF. For the CDR3, the DNA is TGTGCCAGCAGTGAATGGCGGGGGGTTCAAGAGACCCAGTACTTC. The chain couples TRBV6-1 to TRBJ2-5; TRBD2 agrees at 8 bases. Germline-derived CDR1 and CDR2 are MNHNS and SASEGT. The CDR3 covers 15 residues. The V gene end was trimmed by 2 bases and the J gene end by 2 bases; junction bases not matched to a gene: 4.

In its sample, this clone was seen once. The rearrangement joins TRBV10-3 to TRBJ2-3; tentatively, D is TRBD2 (6 bases). CDR3 length: 13 residues. The V end was cut by 5 bases, the J end by 8 bases, with 14 bases between. Germline values: CDR1 ENHRY, CDR2 SYGVKD. The CDR3 here is CAISLPEGLTQYF. CDR3 in DNA: TGTGCCATCAGTCTCCCCGAGGGACTTACGCAGTATTTT.

Relative to its sample, this clone is medium-sized. The chain couples TRBV21-1 to TRBJ1-1; whether TRBD1, the table's D call, matches the DNA was not checked. TRBV21-1 is a pseudogene locus. This CDR3 contains 18 residues. CDR3 coding DNA: TGTGCCAGCAGCAAGGACACCGAGGGGGATTTCTCGTACACTGAAGCTTTCTTT. It yields the protein CASSKDTEGDFSYTEAFF.

This chain links TRBV15 with TRBJ2-1; no firm D call. Germline CDR1 is LNHNV and CDR2 is YYDKDF (reference sequence). The CDR3 covers 14 residues. V was shortened by 5 bases and J by 3 bases, with 11 bases between the two germline ends. The CDR3 DNA reads TGTGCCACCAGCCCTTCAGCCTACTACAATGAGCAGTTCTTC. Translated: CATSPSAYYNEQFF.